The 23 T cell receptor beta chains listed next were all sequenced from one sample in a study of radiotherapy plus CTLA-4 blockade in lung cancer. Sequenced by immunoSEQ multiplex PCR; TCRdb stores in-frame clones only, minus some. The table includes tens of thousands of clones, about three quarters detected once. Sequencing used peripheral blood, obtained from a patient treated with radiotherapy plus ipilimumab. The receptors were gathered from a human donor with non-small cell lung cancer who had a partial response to radiotherapy plus ipilimumab.

V usage is TRBV29-1 and J usage is TRBJ2-1; D uncertain. Germline V gives CDR1 SQVTM, CDR2 ANQGSEA. The CDR3 totals 11 residues. V lost 6 bases and J lost 3, with 6 bases in between. The CDR3 sequence is CSVGGYNEQFF. The CDR3, as DNA: TGCAGCGTAGGCGGCTACAATGAGCAGTTCTTC.

A few counts support this clone. The rearrangement uses TRBV7-2 and TRBJ1-3; a possible D gene is TRBD1 (5 bases). V was trimmed by 5 bases and J by 0 bases, leaving 8 bases between them. Germline-derived CDR1 and CDR2 are SGHTA and FQGNSA. The CDR3 has 14 amino acids. The CDR3: CASSQTASGNTIYF. The CDR3 nucleotides are TGTGCCAGCAGCCAGACAGCCTCTGGAAACACCATATATTTT.

The chain combines TRBV19 with TRBJ2-2, with D possibly being TRBD1 (6 bases). The germline V gene has CDR1 LNHDA and CDR2 SQIVND (reference sequence). Deletions cut 3 bases from V and 5 bases from J, with 13 bases between. This CDR3 is built from 15 residues. CDR3 region: CASSIVTGQTGELFF. Here the CDR3 DNA reads TGTGCCAGTAGTATTGTCACAGGGCAGACCGGGGAGCTGTTTTTT.

The rearrangement joins TRBV4-3 to TRBJ2-5; D is possibly TRBD1 (5 bases). V was trimmed by 1 base and J by 5 bases, leaving 8 bases between them. CDR3 length: 13 residues. In germline, CDR1 is LGHNA, CDR2 YSLEER. The CDR3 loop reads CASSQGSGETQYF. In DNA form, the CDR3 reads TGCGCCAGCAGCCAAGGCTCAGGGGAGACCCAGTACTTC.

This rearrangement joins TRBV5-6 to TRBJ2-7, with 9 bases fitting TRBD1. Germline V gene data show CDR1 as SGHDT and CDR2 as YYEEEE. The CDR3 loop spans 15 amino acids. Losses at the gene ends were 1 base for V and 5 bases for J; bases not matched to a gene: 7. The CDR3 region has the DNA TGTGCCAGCAGCTTGATCGGGACAGGGATCCACGAGCAGTACTTC. This translates into CASSLIGTGIHEQYF. Full variable domain (rest looked up from reference TRBV5-6 and TRBJ2-7): DAGVTQSPTHLIKTRGQQVTLRCSPKSGHDTVSWYQQALGQGPQFIFQYYEEEERQRGNFPDRFSGHQFPNYSSELNVNALLLGDSALYLCASSLIGTGIHEQYFGPGTRLTVT.

The J gene is TRBJ2-4, the V gene TRBV27; 9 bases fit TRBD1. After removal of 6 bases from V and 0 bases from J, the junction contained 12 bases not matched to a gene. CDR1 and CDR2 from the germline V gene are MNHEY and SMNVEV (reference sequence). The CDR3 spans 18 residues. The chain's CDR3 is CASSPPAWTGVAKNIQYF. In DNA form, the CDR3 reads TGTGCCAGCAGCCCTCCCGCCTGGACAGGGGTAGCCAAAAACATTCAGTACTTC.

There are a few counts of this clone. The rearrangement links TRBV7-9 to TRBJ2-7, with TRBD1 matching over 7 bases. The V gene's germline CDR1 is SEHNR and CDR2 FQNEAQ (reference sequence). With 1 base clipped from V and 0 bases from J, the junction kept 3 bases outside the gene matches. The CDR3 is 15 residues long. The CDR3 coding sequence is TGTGCCAGCAGCTTAGGTGAGGGGGCCTCCTACGAGCAGTACTTC. The encoded protein is CASSLGEGASYEQYF.

V gene TRBV5-1 combines with J gene TRBJ2-1; 7 positions agree with TRBD1. Germline CDR1 is SGHRS and CDR2 is YFSETQ. The CDR3 covers 14 residues. V dropped 3 bases and J dropped 4; count of bases not matched to a gene: 4. The CDR3 DNA sequence: TGCGCCAGCAGCTCGCCGGGACAGTACAATGAGCAGTTCTTC. This sequence encodes CASSSPGQYNEQFF.

This clone has a handful of counts. The CDR3 is CASSYGQGTDTQYF. In DNA form, the CDR3 reads TGTGCCAGCAGTTACGGACAGGGGACAGATACGCAGTATTTT. The genes are TRBV6-5 and TRBJ2-3; TRBD1 aligns across 9 bases. V lost 2 bases and J lost 3; bases outside the gene matches: 0. CDR1 is MNHEY and CDR2 is SVGAGI in the germline V gene. This CDR3 has 14 amino acids.

The V gene is TRBV5-6, the J gene TRBJ2-3, with 8 positions matching TRBD1. CDR1 is SGHDT, CDR2 YYEEEE, per germline. Trimming at V came to 6 bases and at J to 2 bases, leaving 2 bases not matched to a gene. The CDR3 consists of 13 residues. CDR3 sequence: CASNRGDTDTQYF. CDR3 bases: TGTGCCAGCAACAGGGGGGACACAGATACGCAGTATTTT.

V and J are TRBV27 and TRBJ2-3; a weak D match, TRBD2 (5 bases). Germline V gene lookup returns CDR1 MNHEY and CDR2 SMNVEV (reference sequence). V was trimmed by 6 bases and J by 1 base, leaving 11 bases between them. The CDR3 extends over 14 amino acids. The CDR3 sequence is CASSRYGGTDTQYF. CDR3 in DNA: TGTGCCAGCAGCAGATACGGGGGCACAGATACGCAGTATTTT.

The chain has TRBV5-1 and TRBJ2-1, with 8 bases aligning to TRBD2. The CDR3 is 13 amino acids. Germline CDR1 and CDR2: SGHRS and YFSETQ. Losses at the gene ends were 2 bases for V and 7 bases for J; bases not matched to a gene: 2. CDR3 nucleotide sequence: TGCGCCAGCAGCTTCGGCGGGGGGAATGAGCAGTTCTTC. It is translated as CASSFGGGNEQFF. Filled out from reference TRBV5-1 and TRBJ2-1, the complete variable domain reads KAGVTQTPRYLIKTRGQQVTLSCSPISGHRSVSWYQQTPGQGLQFLFEYFSETQRNKGNFPGRFSGRQFSNSRSEMNVSTLELGDSALYLCASSFGGGNEQFFGPGTRLTVL.

The rearrangement links TRBV19 to TRBJ1-2; 9 bases align to TRBD1. In germline, CDR1 is LNHDA, CDR2 SQIVND (reference sequence). This CDR3 has 14 residues. The V and J ends lost 1 base and 4 bases, in that order; junction bases with no gene match: 1. CDR3 coding DNA: TGTGCCAGTAGTATAGGGGACAGGGCCTATGGCTACACCTTC. This sequence encodes CASSIGDRAYGYTF.

V gene TRBV7-2 combines with J gene TRBJ1-2; D is perhaps TRBD1 (5 bases). The V gene's germline CDR1 is SGHTA and CDR2 FQGNSA. This CDR3 has 16 residues. V was shortened by 4 bases and J by 0 bases, with 15 bases between the two germline ends. The CDR3 is CASSYYRDSANYGYTF. In DNA, the CDR3 is TGTGCCAGCAGCTACTACCGGGACTCAGCTAACTATGGCTACACCTTC.

The V and J genes are TRBV19 and TRBJ2-7, with unresolved D. V was shortened by 4 bases and J by 2 bases, with 6 bases between the two germline ends. The CDR3 runs to 12 residues. CDR1 and CDR2 (germline): LNHDA, SQIVND (reference sequence). Here the CDR3 reads CASSTVTYEQYF. CDR3 nucleotide sequence: TGTGCCAGTAGTACAGTAACCTACGAGCAGTACTTC.

The genes are TRBV19 and TRBJ1-2; D not resolved. Deletions cut 7 bases from V and 8 bases from J, with 11 bases between. The CDR3 covers 11 residues. Germline loops: CDR1 LNHDA, CDR2 SQIVND (reference sequence). CDR3 in amino acids: CASKSGPGYTF. Written as DNA, the CDR3 is TGTGCCAGTAAGTCGGGTCCAGGCTACACCTTC.

The V call is TRBV9, the J call TRBJ2-3, with 9 bases matching TRBD1. V shed 3 bases and J 7 bases; nucleotides not matched to a gene: 9. The CDR3 length is 15 residues. From germline, CDR1 is SGDLS and CDR2 YYNGEE. The CDR3 here is CASSATGQGWNTQYF. As DNA, the CDR3 is TGTGCCAGCAGCGCAACGGGACAGGGCTGGAATACGCAGTATTTT.

The J gene is TRBJ1-1, the V gene TRBV18, with D possibly TRBD1 on 5 matching bases. V lost 4 bases and J lost 0, with 6 bases in between. This CDR3 contains 13 residues. Germline V gene data show CDR1 as KGHSH and CDR2 as LQKENI. For the CDR3, the DNA is TGTGCCAGCTCACAGGGGTTGAACACTGAAGCTTTCTTT. This sequence encodes CASSQGLNTEAFF.

The rearrangement joins TRBV28 to TRBJ2-5; D is unclear. The last part of the DNA fits TRBJ2-7 better; the J call may be wrong. The CDR3 is 11 amino acids. In germline, CDR1 is MDHEN, CDR2 SYDVKM. Here the CDR3 DNA reads TGTGCCAGCAGTCAAGCCTACGAGCAGTACTTC. Translating it yields CASSQAYEQYF.

The DNA for the CDR3 is TGTGCCAGCAGCCTGGGGCCGGGGAGGAAGAACACCGGGGAGCTGTTTTTT. Translating gives CASSLGPGRKNTGELFF. This chain joins TRBV5-8 and TRBJ2-2, with D tentatively TRBD2 (6 bases). The CDR3 loop spans 17 amino acids. The germline CDR1 and CDR2 sequences are SGHTS and YDEGEE. V was trimmed by 4 bases and J by 1 base, leaving 17 bases between them.

The gene calls are TRBV7-2 and TRBJ2-3; D not certain. The CDR3 is made up of 14 amino acids. With 1 base removed from V and 4 bases from J, the gap between germline ends came to 9 bases. Germline CDR1 reads SGHTA; CDR2 reads FQGNSA. CDR3: CASSLVAPPDTQYF. The CDR3 bases are TGTGCCAGCAGCTTAGTTGCGCCTCCAGATACGCAGTATTTT.

The chain has TRBV7-8 and TRBJ1-5; D is possibly TRBD1 (5 bases). The V gene's germline CDR1 is SGHVS and CDR2 FQNEAQ. The CDR3 loop spans 16 amino acids. The V gene lost 1 base and the J gene lost 0 bases, with 10 bases spanning the gap. The CDR3 DNA is TGTGCCAGCAGCTTAGAGTGGGGCAATAGCAATCAGCCCCAGCATTTT. It is translated as CASSLEWGNSNQPQHF.

This clone has a handful of counts. CDR3 protein: CASSLSVNEQFF. DNA for the CDR3: TGTGCCAGCAGCTTGTCTGTCAATGAGCAGTTCTTC. J is TRBJ2-1 and V is TRBV5-6; D remains unclear. Germline V gene lookup returns CDR1 SGHDT and CDR2 YYEEEE. The CDR3 loop spans 12 amino acids. V was cut by 1 base and J by 6 bases, with 5 bases left in between.